This entry concerns a single TCR beta chain. Assay: immunoSEQ multiplex PCR; the TCRdb copy retains only in-frame clones and omits some. The sample includes tens of thousands of clones, about 93% seen only once; the top ten take roughly 1.4%. This sample was taken from a study of T cell changes during pregnancy in multiple sclerosis. CDR3 length: 14 residues. Germline CDR1 reads SNHLY; CDR2 reads FYNNEI. The V end was cut by 0 bases, the J end by 8 bases, with 13 bases between. The sequencing used peripheral blood, collected in the third trimester of pregnancy. The receptor was derived from a female donor in good health, enrolled as a control in a pregnancy study. The chain combines TRBV2 with TRBJ1-2, with no clear D. Here the CDR3 reads CASSEAEAGQGYTF. As DNA, the CDR3 is TGTGCCAGCAGTGAAGCGGAGGCGGGCCAGGGCTACACCTTC.